This T cell receptor beta chain was sequenced during a study of cytomegalovirus exposure and HLA in healthy donors. Study findings and constraints: Segments of the TCR beta V type were, in most cases, productive about 87% or about 30% of the time in an earlier analysis.

Germline assignment: CDR1 MNHNY and CDR2 SVGAGI (reference sequence). The V end lost 6 bases, the J end lost 0 bases, and 15 bases lay between the germline ends. The CDR3 runs 16 residues. PCR employed 60 Vbeta and 13 Jbeta primers. Produced via immunoSEQ multiplex PCR; TCRdb's table is partial and in-frame only. Recorded for this sample: more than 95,000 clones. Points on this clone: Its specificity is not known.

Source material: PBMCs. The TCR was taken from a man aged 35-49 years in good health and CMV-seronegative. The rearrangement uses TRBV6-6 and TRBJ1-3; D is ambiguous. The CDR3 reads CASRSHSAVSGNTIYF. The DNA of the CDR3 is TGTGCCAGCAGGTCCCATTCGGCGGTCTCTGGAAACACCATATATTTT.